Sequencing of this T cell receptor (beta chain) was carried out in a study of blood T cell repertoires in COVID-19. Study at large: The study drew acute and convalescent COVID-19 samples from the United States, Italy and Spain. T cells, B-cell-depleted T cells, or PBMCs supplied cDNA or gDNA.

Original processing methods: Using reference gene primer amplification, nucleated cell counts were estimated. Generated by immunoSEQ multiplex PCR, the TCRdb table keeps only in-frame clones and is missing some. V and J calls and clone size are as listed in that table; D and trimming were resolved from the DNA. The profile shows about 140,000 clones, 84% of them singletons. Trimming removed 5 bases from V and 2 bases from J, with 9 bases in between. CDR1 is LNHDA, CDR2 SQIVND, per germline (reference sequence). The CDR3 has 13 amino acids. Sequences were obtained from peripheral blood. The TCR comes from a human donor in a cohort sampled during active COVID-19. V usage is TRBV19 and J usage is TRBJ1-1; D call uncertain. CDR3 residues: CASSPVFNTEAFF. The CDR3 nucleotides read TGTGCCAGTAGTCCCGTTTTTAACACTGAAGCTTTCTTT.